This paragraph reports one TCR beta chain. Its antigen target is currently unknown. There are no base qualities to consult, and no much larger clone falls within one base. What the treatment or condition label conveys for this sample: suppressive antiretroviral therapy. Lysates of CMV-infected fibroblasts at approximately 9.6 ug/mL were used to stimulate the cells. Memory CD4+ T cells that did not respond, being CD40L-negative, CD69-negative and CD45RO-high, were sorted as memory populations depleted of antigen-responding cells. HIV-1-infected adults in whom suppressive ART had been started during chronic infection were enrolled as participants. For at least 4 years, participants had undetectable plasma HIV-1 RNA, below 50 copies/mL. To be included, participants needed a CD4+ T cell count above 400 cells/uL and a positive CMV serology. Before stimulation, PBMCs were isolated using density centrifugation and then depleted of CD8+ T cells. For less than 20 hours, CD8-depleted PBMCs were stimulated with anti-CD28/CD49d costimulation, a CD40-blocking antibody, and enfuvirtide, which was added to prevent new infections. Cell sorting was done on a Beckman Coulter MoFlo Legacy or XDP sorter, and dead cells were excluded with propidium iodide. Genomic DNA was extracted using the QIAamp DNA Mini Kit for samples with more than one million cells and using the Quick-DNA Microprep Kit for all other samples.

TCRbeta repertoires were sequenced from genomic DNA with the immunoSEQ hsTCRB assay version 4 in survey mode. For TCRbeta sequencing, genomic DNA was diluted to around 9.7 ng/uL, and up to 1 ug was used per sample. Per the authors' processing: TCRbeta data were analyzed in ImmunoSeq Analyzer 3.0, with diversity computed on productive nucleotide rearrangements. Using the Immunarch R package, the improved Chao index served to estimate lower-bound TCR diversity and the Gini coefficient served to estimate clonality. Nucleotide rearrangements that differed but encoded the same CDR3beta amino acid sequence were counted as separate clonotypes. Differential abundance analysis identified TCRbeta sequences significantly enriched in antigen-responding cells relative to anti-CD3/anti-CD28-activated cells. TCRs were clustered by predicted peptide-MHC specificity with GLIPH2, both within individual participants and across merged participant data sets. In TCRdb, the immuneACCESS table is reduced to in-frame sequences with V and J assigned. These tables do not hold every clone; where another copy was compared, an unresolved V gene accounts for under half, and the others remain unexplained. That table furnishes V, J and clone size, whereas the DNA furnished D and trimming. For this sample the table gives 46,000 or so clones, of which about 81% were detected only once. Jointly, the top ten make up around 3% of the sample.

The data stem from a study of persistence of HIV-infected CD4 T cells (dated by TCRdb to 2018 to 2020). Background on the whole study: The study isolated CMV- and HIV-1 Gag-responding CD4+ T cells from ART-treated individuals to examine antigen-driven clonal expansion of HIV-1-infected cells. Participants had been on suppressive ART for a median of roughly eight years. Apart from a couple of participants who underwent leukapheresis at a single time point, peripheral blood samples of up to roughly 180 mL were collected from participants at multiple time points. The clonality of all cells in each sorted population was assessed by TCRbeta sequencing, whereas the clonality of infected cells was assessed by proviral sequencing. In the cross-participant TCR cluster analysis, roughly eight participants were included for CMV and over five participants were included for Gag.

The research as a whole found: TCRbeta richness in CMV- and Gag-responding cells was significantly lower than in anti-CD3/anti-CD28-responding cells; CMV-responding cells had higher oligoclonality than CD3/CD28-stimulated and Gag-responding cells. TCR oligoclonality correlated with proviral oligoclonality within the same sorted populations. Only a small number of individuals took part in the study, and the range of antigens tested was limited. Bulk TCR analyses could not be restricted to the rare CMV-responding cells that actually carried HIV-1 proviruses. Antigen-responding cells were enriched for expanded CDR3beta sequences that were degenerate, which suggests that CD4+ responses to CMV and Gag underwent convergent selection.

The CDR3, from cysteine to phenylalanine, totals 13 residues. The only DNA kept is the CDR3, 39 bases in frame from the first base. Deletion took 1 base off V and 6 bases off J, with a span of 4 bases between the germline ends. Per the germline V gene, SGHTA is the CDR1 and FQGNSA is the CDR2. The chain is assembled from TRBV7-2 and TRBJ1-6; there is no confident call for the D gene. The sequence was obtained from an adult man with HIV who was CMV-seropositive. The sample here was CD4+ T cells sorted from PBMCs after 18-hour stimulation, taken from a patient who received antiretroviral therapy. According to the study, the label for this sample's cell subset or site signals: CD40L-CD69- CD45RO-high memory CD4 T cells not responding to CMV lysate. The CDR3 loop reads CASSLEGNSPLHF. The DNA reads TGTGCCAGCAGCTTAGAGGGTAATTCACCCCTCCACTTT.